This T cell receptor (beta chain) was captured in a study of T-cell memory formation after mild COVID-19. TCRdb processed the 5' RACE reads anew with MiXCR; each CDR3 protein has one entry. The sample contains some 160,000 distinct CDR3 sequences, around a third of which appear only once. Trimming pared 6 bases from V and 0 bases from J, leaving 6 bases between. The CDR3 runs to 13 residues. Looked up from germline, CDR1 is MNHEY and CDR2 is SVGEGT. The chain has TRBV6-2 or TRBV6-3 and TRBJ2-4, with no clear D. The sequence was obtained from an adult woman who had mild COVID-19 (a few samples of this study predate the infection). Cell type and time point are not known. The sample consisted of PBMCs or a T cell subset sorted from them (not recorded which). The chain's CDR3 is CASRGRAKNIQYF. The DNA of the CDR3 is TGTGCCAGCAGAGGCAGAGCCAAAAACATTCAGTACTTC.